The source of this TCR beta chain is a study of identical twins. This clonotype was counted between two and nine times. Its antigen is not identified. Study-wide findings and caveats: Cord blood beta clonotypes present at high abundance carried fewer insertions; no such pattern appeared in memory repertoires. Its conclusions, products of cross-sectional statistical analysis, did not come from following the same donors. It was possible that invariant MAIT and iNKT cells partly confounded the zero-insertion analyses.

V was clipped by 0 bases and J by 3 bases; unmatched bases: 6. The CDR3 length is 16 residues. Per germline, CDR1 MNHEY and CDR2 SMNVEV (reference sequence). A universal primer binding site was introduced by template switching. The final cDNA contained unique molecular identifiers. From the 5' RACE reads, TCRdb called clonotypes with MiXCR, one entry per CDR3 protein. Of roughly 230,000 distinct CDR3 sequences listed, about 8% are singletons. Separately, the same data were catalogued under a study of yellow fever vaccine responses in identical twins.

The V and J genes are TRBV27 and TRBJ2-7; TRBD2 agrees at 9 bases. Sequencing input: CD8+ T cells sorted from blood. The origin of this receptor is a woman aged 18-29 years in good health. The DNA of the CDR3 is TGTGCCAGCAGTTTATCCATAGCGGGAGACCACTACGAGCAGTACTTC. Amino acid sequence: CASSLSIAGDHYEQYF.